This entry concerns a single TCR beta chain. Methods used by the authors: For nucleated cells, counts were estimated from reference gene primer amplification. Profiled with immunoSEQ multiplex PCR; TCRdb holds only in-frame clones, not every one. V and J calls plus clone size are reproduced from that table; the DNA served to infer D and trimming. This table holds around 60,000 clones, roughly 90% found once. This sample stems from a study of blood T cell repertoires in COVID-19. Study information: T cells, B-cell-depleted T cells, or PBMCs provided the cDNA or gDNA that served as material.

Germline values: CDR1 KGHDR, CDR2 SFDVKD. The CDR3 has 18 amino acids. V dropped 0 bases and J dropped 0 bases, with 13 bases sitting between them. The chain joins TRBV24-1 to TRBJ1-4; the D is unclear. Sequencing input: peripheral blood. This TCR came from a man in his forties or fifties with active COVID-19. The CDR3, as DNA: TGTGCCACCAGTGATTTGCTTGCCAGTGATACAACTAATGAAAAACTGTTTTTT. This translates into CATSDLLASDTTNEKLFF.